The rows below give T cell receptor beta chains drawn from one sample of a study of T cells in Graves' hyperthyroidism and ophthalmopathy. MiXCR, applied by TCRdb to the multiplex PCR reads, yields one record per CDR3 protein. The sample holds hundreds of thousands of distinct CDR3 sequences, roughly 15% seen once. Sample: blood. The receptors were sampled from a man aged 18 to 30 with Graves' ophthalmopathy. The CDR3 runs from the conserved cysteine through the conserved F or W. The D gene is left open where the match is weak. Expanded clones are given a class, and other clones once, few, many or no size at all.

>many|TRBV7-9|TRBJ2-7|TRBD1
CASSRRQGHEQYF
TGTGCCAGCAGCCGAAGACAGGGGCACGAGCAGTACTTC
>many|TRBV5-1|TRBJ1-1|.
CASSLGTLYTEAFF
TGCGCCAGCAGCTTGGGGACACTTTACACTGAAGCTTTCTTT
>.|TRBV2|TRBJ2-7|.
CASSEPSLSEYSYEQYF
TGTGCCAGCAGTGAACCGTCGCTTAGCGAATACTCCTACGAGCAGTACTTC
>many|TRBV6-6|TRBJ2-2|.
CASSYSSSVAATNTGELFF
TGTGCCAGCAGTTACTCGTCGTCCGTGGCTGCGACCAACACCGGGGAGCTGTTTTTT
>.|TRBV10-1|TRBJ2-2|.
CASSESTRVVAGELFF
TGCGCCAGCAGTGAGTCGACTCGGGTAGTTGCCGGGGAGCTGTTTTTT
>many|TRBV30|TRBJ2-5|TRBD1
CAWTKTGLETQYF
TGTGCCTGGACTAAGACAGGGCTCGAGACCCAGTACTTC
>many|TRBV6-1|TRBJ1-6|.
CASKGRANSPLHF
TGTGCCAGCAAGGGACGGGCGAATTCACCCCTCCACTTT
>.|TRBV6-4|TRBJ1-5|.
CASSDSTTGNQPQHF
TGTGCCAGCAGTGACTCGACGACAGGTAATCAGCCCCAGCATTTT
>many|TRBV7-2|TRBJ2-7|TRBD2
CASSLTGLGLEQYF
TGTGCCAGCAGCTTAACGGGACTAGGGCTCGAGCAGTACTTC
>many|TRBV7-8|TRBJ2-3|TRBD2
CASSLESSGDHTDTQYF
TGTGCCAGCAGCTTAGAATCTAGCGGAGACCACACAGATACGCAGTATTTT
>few|TRBV19|TRBJ1-4|TRBD1
CASSAGQGGEKLFF
TGTGCCAGTAGTGCGGGACAGGGTGGTGAAAAACTGTTTTTT
>many|TRBV13|TRBJ2-7|TRBD1
CASSLGPTSDRAHEQYF
TGTGCCAGCAGCTTAGGCCCCACATCGGACAGGGCCCACGAGCAGTACTTC
>.|TRBV4-1|TRBJ2-1|.
CASSQVTSNEQFF
TGCGCCAGCAGCCAAGTTACCAGCAATGAGCAGTTCTTC
>few|TRBV27|TRBJ1-1|TRBD1
CASSFQGGNTEAFF
TGTGCCAGCAGTTTTCAGGGGGGGAACACTGAAGCTTTCTTT
>.|TRBV28|TRBJ2-1|.
CASSFQVSSYNEQFF
TGTGCCAGCAGTTTCCAGGTTAGTTCCTACAATGAGCAGTTCTTC
>many|TRBV27|TRBJ2-1|.
CASSLFEPSYNEQFF
TGTGCCAGCAGTTTATTCGAGCCCTCCTACAATGAGCAGTTCTTC
>many|TRBV11-2|TRBJ2-1|TRBD1
CASSLGTGGLENEQFF
TGTGCCAGCAGCTTAGGGACAGGGGGGTTGGAAAATGAGCAGTTCTTC
>many|TRBV6-1|TRBJ1-5|.
CASSGKGYSNQPQHF
TGTGCCAGCAGTGGAAAGGGCTATAGCAATCAGCCCCAGCATTTT
>few|TRBV29-1|TRBJ1-1|.
CSVEDQSRYTEAFF
TGCAGCGTTGAAGATCAGAGCCGTTACACTGAAGCTTTCTTT
>many|TRBV5-6|TRBJ2-1|TRBD2
CASSPTLADSYNEQFF
TGTGCCAGCAGCCCTACACTAGCGGACTCCTACAATGAGCAGTTCTTC
>many|TRBV5-5|TRBJ2-3|TRBD2
CASSLVSGVSTDTQYF
TGTGCCAGCAGCTTGGTCAGCGGGGTCAGCACAGATACGCAGTATTTT
>many|TRBV7-2|TRBJ2-2|.
CASSSRLTVGELFF
TGTGCCAGCAGCTCCCGACTGACAGTCGGGGAGCTGTTTTTT
>few|TRBV4-1|TRBJ2-6|.
CASSSQSSGANVLTF
TGCGCCAGCAGCTCGCAGAGCTCTGGGGCCAACGTCCTGACTTTC
>many|TRBV28|TRBJ2-2|.
CASTSGQTNTGELFF
TGTGCCAGCACTTCGGGGCAGACCAACACCGGGGAGCTGTTTTTT
>few|TRBV5-6|TRBJ2-5|.
CASSIQRETQYF
TGTGCCAGTAGTATCCAACGGGAGACCCAGTACTTC
>.|TRBV10-2|TRBJ1-1|.
CASSEMASIAEAFF
TGCGCCAGCAGTGAGATGGCTTCAATCGCTGAAGCTTTCTTT
>many|TRBV7-2|TRBJ2-3|.
CASSILASDTQYF
TGTGCCAGCAGCATACTAGCTTCAGATACGCAGTATTTT
>many|TRBV5-1|TRBJ2-1|TRBD2
CASSPAGAAYNEQFF
TGCGCCAGCAGCCCAGCGGGAGCGGCCTACAATGAGCAGTTCTTC
>many|TRBV30|TRBJ2-7|TRBD2
CAWSVAGDYEQYF
TGTGCCTGGAGTGTAGCGGGGGACTACGAGCAGTACTTC
>.|TRBV11-3|TRBJ2-6|.
CASSLAPGRNSGANVLTF
TGTGCCAGCAGCTTGGCCCCGGGCAGAAACTCTGGGGCCAACGTCCTGACTTTC
>many|TRBV7-2|TRBJ2-4|.
CASSPSSAGLAKNIQYF
TGTGCCAGCAGCCCCTCGTCGGCGGGGTTAGCCAAAAACATTCAGTACTTC
>many|TRBV30|TRBJ2-5|.
CALTRWETQYF
TGTGCCTTGACTAGGTGGGAGACCCAGTACTTC
>.|TRBV6-5|TRBJ2-7|.
CASSYSIMDTYEQYF
TGTGCCAGCAGTTACTCCATCATGGACACCTACGAGCAGTACTTC
>many|TRBV6-1|TRBJ2-5|.
CASRSGLAGTQYF
TGTGCCAGCAGGTCAGGACTCGCGGGCACCCAGTACTTC
>many|TRBV9|TRBJ2-7|TRBD2
CASSVVPSGRYEQYF
TGTGCCAGCAGCGTAGTCCCTAGCGGGAGATACGAGCAGTACTTC